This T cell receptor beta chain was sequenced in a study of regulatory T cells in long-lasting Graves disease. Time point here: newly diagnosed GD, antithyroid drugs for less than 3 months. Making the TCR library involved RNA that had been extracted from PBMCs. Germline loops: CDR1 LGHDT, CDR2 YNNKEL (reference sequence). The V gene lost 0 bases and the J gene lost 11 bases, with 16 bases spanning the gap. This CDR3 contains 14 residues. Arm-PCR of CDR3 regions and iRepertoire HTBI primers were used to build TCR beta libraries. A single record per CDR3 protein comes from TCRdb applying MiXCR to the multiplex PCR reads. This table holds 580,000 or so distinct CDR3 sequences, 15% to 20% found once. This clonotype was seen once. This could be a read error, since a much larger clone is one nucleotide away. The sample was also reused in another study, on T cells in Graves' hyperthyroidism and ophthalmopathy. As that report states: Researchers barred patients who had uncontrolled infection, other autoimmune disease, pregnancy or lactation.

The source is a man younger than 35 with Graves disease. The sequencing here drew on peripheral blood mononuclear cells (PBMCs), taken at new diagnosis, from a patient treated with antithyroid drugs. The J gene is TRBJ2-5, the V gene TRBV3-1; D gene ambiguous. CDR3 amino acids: CASSQDRRPNEQYF. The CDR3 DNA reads TGTGCCAGCAGCCAAGATCGGAGACCCAATGAGCAGTACTTC.